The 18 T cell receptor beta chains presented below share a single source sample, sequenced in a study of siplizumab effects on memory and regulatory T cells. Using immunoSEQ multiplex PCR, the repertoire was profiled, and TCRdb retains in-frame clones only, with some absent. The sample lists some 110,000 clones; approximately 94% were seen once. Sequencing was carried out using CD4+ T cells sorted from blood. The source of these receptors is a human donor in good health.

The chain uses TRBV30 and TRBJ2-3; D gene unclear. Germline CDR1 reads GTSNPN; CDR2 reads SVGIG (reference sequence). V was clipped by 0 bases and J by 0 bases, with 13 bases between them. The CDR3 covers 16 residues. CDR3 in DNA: TGTGCCTGGAGTGTAGCTGGAGCCCCAAGCACAGATACGCAGTATTTT. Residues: CAWSVAGAPSTDTQYF. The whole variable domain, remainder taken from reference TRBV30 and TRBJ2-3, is SQTIHQWPATLVQPVGSPLSLECTVEGTSNPNLYWYRQAAGRGLQLLFYSVGIGQISSEVPQNLSASRPQDRQFILSSKKLLLSDSGFYLCAWSVAGAPSTDTQYFGPGTRLTVL.

Here the CDR3 DNA reads TGTGCCAGTAGTATAGATCGGGGCCCGGCCACTGGAAACACCATATATTTT. Translated: CASSIDRGPATGNTIYF. The chain couples TRBV19 to TRBJ1-3, with D possibly being TRBD1 (5 bases). CDR3 size: 17 residues. Trimming removed 0 bases at V and 2 bases at J, with 14 bases between. CDR1 is LNHDA and CDR2 is SQIVND in the germline V gene (reference sequence).

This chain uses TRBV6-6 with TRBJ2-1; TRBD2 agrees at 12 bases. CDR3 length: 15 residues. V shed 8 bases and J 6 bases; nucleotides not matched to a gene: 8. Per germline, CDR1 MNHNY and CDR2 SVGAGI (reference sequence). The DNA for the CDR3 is TGTGCCAGCGTTACTAGCGGGGGGAGTAGCAATGAGCAGTTCTTC. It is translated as CASVTSGGSSNEQFF.

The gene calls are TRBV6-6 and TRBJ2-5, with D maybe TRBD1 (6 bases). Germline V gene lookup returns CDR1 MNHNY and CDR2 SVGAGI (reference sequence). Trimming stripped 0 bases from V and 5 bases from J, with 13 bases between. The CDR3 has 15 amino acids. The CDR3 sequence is CASSYSQGSGETQYF. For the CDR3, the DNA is TGTGCCAGCAGTTACTCTCAGGGGAGTGGCGAGACCCAGTACTTC.

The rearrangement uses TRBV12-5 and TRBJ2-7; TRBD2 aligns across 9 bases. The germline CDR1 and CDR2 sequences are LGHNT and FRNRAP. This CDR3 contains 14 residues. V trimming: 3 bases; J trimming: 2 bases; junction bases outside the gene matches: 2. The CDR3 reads CASGFAGGAYEQYF. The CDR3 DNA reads TGTGCTAGTGGTTTCGCGGGAGGGGCCTACGAGCAGTACTTC. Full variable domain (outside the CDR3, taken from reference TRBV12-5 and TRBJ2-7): DARVTQTPRHKVTEMGQEVTMRCQPILGHNTVFWYRQTMMQGLELLAYFRNRAPLDDSGMPKDRFSAEMPDATLATLKIQPSEPRDSAVYFCASGFAGGAYEQYFGPGTRLTVT.

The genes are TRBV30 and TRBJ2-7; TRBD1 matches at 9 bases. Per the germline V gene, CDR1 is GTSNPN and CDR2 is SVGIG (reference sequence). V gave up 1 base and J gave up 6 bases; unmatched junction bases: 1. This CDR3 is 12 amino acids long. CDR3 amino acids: CAWSAQGAEQYF. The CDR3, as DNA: TGTGCCTGGAGTGCACAGGGGGCCGAGCAGTACTTC.

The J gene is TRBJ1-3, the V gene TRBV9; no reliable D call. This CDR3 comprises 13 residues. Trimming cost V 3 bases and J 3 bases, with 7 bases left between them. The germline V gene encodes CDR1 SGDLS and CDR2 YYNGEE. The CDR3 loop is CASSATGGNTIYF. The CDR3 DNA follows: TGTGCCAGCAGCGCTACTGGTGGAAACACCATATATTTT.

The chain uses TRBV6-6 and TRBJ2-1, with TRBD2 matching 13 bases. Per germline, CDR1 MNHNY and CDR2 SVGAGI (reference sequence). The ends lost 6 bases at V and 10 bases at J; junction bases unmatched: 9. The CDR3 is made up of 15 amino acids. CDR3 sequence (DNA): TGTGCCAGCAGAGAAGGACTAGCGGGAGTTGGGGAGCAGTTCTTC. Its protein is CASREGLAGVGEQFF.

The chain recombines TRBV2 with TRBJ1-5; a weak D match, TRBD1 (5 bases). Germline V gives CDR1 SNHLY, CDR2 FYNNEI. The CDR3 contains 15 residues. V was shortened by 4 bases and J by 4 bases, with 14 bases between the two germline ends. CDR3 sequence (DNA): TGTGCCAGCAGTGGAGGCGGGACCGAGAATCAGCCCCAGCATTTT. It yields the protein CASSGGGTENQPQHF.

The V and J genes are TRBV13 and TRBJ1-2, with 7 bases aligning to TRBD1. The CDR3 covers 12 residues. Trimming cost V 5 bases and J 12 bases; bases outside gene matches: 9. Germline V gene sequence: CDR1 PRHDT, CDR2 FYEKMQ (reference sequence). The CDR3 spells CASSPLRQGHTF. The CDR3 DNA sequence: TGTGCCAGCAGCCCACTCCGACAGGGCCACACCTTC.

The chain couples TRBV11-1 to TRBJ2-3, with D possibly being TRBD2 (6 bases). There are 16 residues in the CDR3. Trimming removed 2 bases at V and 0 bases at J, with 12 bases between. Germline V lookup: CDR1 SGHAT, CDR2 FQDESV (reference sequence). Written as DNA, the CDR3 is TGTGCCAGCAGCTTAACTAGCTCGACTAGCACAGATACGCAGTATTTT. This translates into CASSLTSSTSTDTQYF. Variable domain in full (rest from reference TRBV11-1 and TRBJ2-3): EAEVAQSPRYKITEKSQAVAFWCDPISGHATLYWYRQILGQGPELLVQFQDESVVDDSQLPKDRFSAERLKGVDSTLKIQPAELGDSAMYLCASSLTSSTSTDTQYFGPGTRLTVL.

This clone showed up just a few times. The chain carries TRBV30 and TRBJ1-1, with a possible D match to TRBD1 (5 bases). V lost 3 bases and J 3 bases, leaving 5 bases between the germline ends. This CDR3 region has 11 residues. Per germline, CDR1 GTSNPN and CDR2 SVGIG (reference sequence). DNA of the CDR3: TGTGCCTGGAGGGGGCACACTGAAGCTTTCTTT. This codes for CAWRGHTEAFF.

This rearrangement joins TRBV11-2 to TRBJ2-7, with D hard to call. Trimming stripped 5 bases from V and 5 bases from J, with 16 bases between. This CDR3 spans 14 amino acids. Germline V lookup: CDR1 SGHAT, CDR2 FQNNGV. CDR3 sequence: CASSPRGWSHEQYF. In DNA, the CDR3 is TGTGCCAGCAGCCCCCGTGGCTGGTCTCACGAGCAGTACTTC. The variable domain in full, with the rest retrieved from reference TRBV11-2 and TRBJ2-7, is EAGVAQSPRYKIIEKRQSVAFWCNPISGHATLYWYQQILGQGPKLLIQFQNNGVVDDSQLPKDRFSAERLKGVDSTLKIQPAKLEDSAVYLCASSPRGWSHEQYFGPGTRLTVT.

The CDR3 is CASSKKRIEGTSSNEQFF. The CDR3 DNA sequence: TGTGCCAGCAGCAAAAAGCGAATTGAAGGGACTAGCAGCAATGAGCAGTTCTTC. The chain is built from TRBV21-1 and TRBJ2-1; TRBD2, the D gene given by the table, was not confirmed from the DNA. TRBV21-1 has pseudogene status. CDR3 length: 18 residues.

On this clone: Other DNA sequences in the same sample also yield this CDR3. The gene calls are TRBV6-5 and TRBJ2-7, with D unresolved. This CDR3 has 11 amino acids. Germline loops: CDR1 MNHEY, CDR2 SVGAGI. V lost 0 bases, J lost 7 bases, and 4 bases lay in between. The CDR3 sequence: CASSYSREQYF. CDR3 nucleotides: TGTGCCAGCAGTTACTCGAGGGAGCAGTACTTC.

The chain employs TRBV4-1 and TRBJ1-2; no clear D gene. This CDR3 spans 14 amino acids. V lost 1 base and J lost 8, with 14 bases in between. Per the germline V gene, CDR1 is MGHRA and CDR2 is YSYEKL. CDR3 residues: CASSQVGGFWGYTF. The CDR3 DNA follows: TGCGCCAGCAGCCAAGTGGGAGGGTTTTGGGGCTACACCTTC.

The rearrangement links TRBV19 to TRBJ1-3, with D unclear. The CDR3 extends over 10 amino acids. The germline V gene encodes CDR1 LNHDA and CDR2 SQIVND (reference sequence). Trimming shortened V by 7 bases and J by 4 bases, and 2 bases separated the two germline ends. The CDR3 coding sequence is TGTGCCAGTATGGGAAACACCATATATTTT. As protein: CASMGNTIYF.

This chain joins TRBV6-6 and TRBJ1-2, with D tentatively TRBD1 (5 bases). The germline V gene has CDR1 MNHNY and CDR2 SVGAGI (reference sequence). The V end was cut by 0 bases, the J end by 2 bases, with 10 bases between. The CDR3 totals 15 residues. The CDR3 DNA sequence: TGTGCCAGCAGTTACTCGATCGGGGGGAACTATGGCTACACCTTC. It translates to CASSYSIGGNYGYTF.